Below are 22 T cell receptor beta chains sequenced from a single sample in a study of shared clonotypes between healthy human individuals. Assay: immunoSEQ multiplex PCR; the TCRdb copy retains only in-frame clones and omits some. The sample shows millions of clones, about 92% of them seen only once. CD8 cells classed as naive were CD45RO-negative and positively selected for CCR7, excluding terminally differentiated effector memory CD45RA+ cells. Source material: naive CD8+ T cells from PBMCs. Receptor source: a man aged 18 to 29 in good health. Some clones in this sample may be carry-over from other donors' samples.

The J gene is TRBJ2-3, the V gene TRBV7-8; maybe TRBD1 (5 bases). The CDR3 has 15 residues. Germline V gene lookup returns CDR1 SGHVS and CDR2 FQNEAQ. The V and J ends lost 5 bases and 5 bases respectively, with 17 bases between them. The chain's CDR3 is CASSQTPGAQDTQYF. CDR3 coding DNA: TGTGCCAGCAGCCAAACCCCTGGGGCGCAAGATACGCAGTATTTT.

This clone was counted a single time. This chain connects TRBV7-3 to TRBJ2-4; the match to TRBD2 covers 7 bases. The CDR3 contains 13 residues. The germline V gene has CDR1 SGHTA and CDR2 FQGTGA. After removal of 5 bases from V and 7 bases from J, the junction contained 5 bases not matched to a gene. CDR3 residues: CASSLSGGNIQYF. The CDR3 DNA reads as TGTGCCAGCAGCCTGTCCGGGGGGAACATTCAGTACTTC.

For this clone: In the same sample, other DNA sequences code for this CDR3. The chain is built from TRBV27 and TRBJ2-7, with 11 nucleotides matching TRBD1. The CDR3 has 14 amino acids. From germline, CDR1 is MNHEY and CDR2 SMNVEV (reference sequence). The V segment lost 6 bases and the J segment 5 bases; nucleotides outside the gene matches: 6. The CDR3 nucleotides read TGTGCCAGCAGCCCCCGGACAGGGGGCGACGAGCAGTACTTC. This translates into CASSPRTGGDEQYF.

The chain is built from TRBV27 and TRBJ2-7; 15 bases fit TRBD2. This CDR3 is built from 17 residues. Losses at the gene ends were 8 bases for V and 2 bases for J; bases not matched to a gene: 10. Per germline, CDR1 MNHEY and CDR2 SMNVEV (reference sequence). The chain's CDR3 is CASRPGLAGGGTYEQYF. The DNA for the CDR3 is TGTGCCAGCCGACCGGGACTAGCGGGAGGTGGGACCTACGAGCAGTACTTC.

This clone is a singleton in its sample. J is TRBJ1-2 and V is TRBV5-8; no definite D call. The V and J ends lost 2 bases and 3 bases respectively, with 8 bases between them. The V gene's germline CDR1 is SGHTS and CDR2 YDEGEE. The CDR3 is made up of 13 amino acids. CDR3 region: CASSLTSDYGYTF. CDR3 DNA sequence: TGTGCCAGCAGCTTAACATCCGACTATGGCTACACCTTC.

The J gene is TRBJ2-7, the V gene TRBV10-3, with a tentative D call TRBD1 (6 bases). V was pared by 2 bases and J by 4 bases, with 12 bases between. From germline, CDR1 is ENHRY and CDR2 SYGVKD. The CDR3 has 14 amino acids. In DNA form, the CDR3 reads TGTGCCATCAGTGAGGAGGCAGGGGAGTACGAGCAGTACTTC. It codes for CAISEEAGEYEQYF.

The chain recombines TRBV7-2 with TRBJ2-7; D ambiguous. Trimming removed 2 bases at V and 6 bases at J, with 11 bases between. This CDR3 region has 13 residues. Germline CDR1 is SGHTA and CDR2 is FQGNSA. The CDR3 spells CASSLLSMAEQYF. The CDR3, as DNA: TGTGCCAGCAGCTTACTTTCGATGGCCGAGCAGTACTTC.

The chain joins TRBV19 to TRBJ1-5, with no clear D. V gave up 1 base and J gave up 7 bases, with 8 bases separating them. CDR1 is LNHDA, CDR2 SQIVND, per germline (reference sequence). This CDR3 has 13 amino acids. The CDR3 spells CASSIVPGQPQHF. Written as DNA, the CDR3 is TGTGCCAGTAGTATAGTTCCTGGGCAGCCCCAGCATTTT.

In its sample, this clone was seen a few times. This chain uses TRBV7-9 with TRBJ1-2; 7 positions match TRBD1. The germline V gene has CDR1 SEHNR and CDR2 FQNEAQ (reference sequence). CDR3 length: 13 residues. V trimming: 4 bases; J trimming: 4 bases; junction bases outside the gene matches: 3. CDR3 in DNA: TGTGCCAGCAGCTATGGACAGGTCTATGGCTACACCTTC. Translation gives CASSYGQVYGYTF.

This chain joins TRBV29-1 and TRBJ1-3; a weak D match, TRBD1 (5 bases). This CDR3 comprises 12 residues. Trimming left V 7 bases short and J 0 bases short, with 7 bases between. Germline V gene sequence: CDR1 SQVTM, CDR2 ANQGSEA. Here the CDR3 reads CSATGSGNTIYF. The CDR3 DNA is TGCAGCGCTACAGGCTCTGGAAACACCATATATTTT.

The genes are TRBV25-1 and TRBJ2-5; the match to TRBD2 covers 8 bases. The CDR3 runs to 16 residues. Trimming removed 7 bases from V and 4 bases from J; junction bases left unmatched: 14. CDR1 and CDR2 from the germline V gene are MGHDK and SYGVNS. In DNA form, the CDR3 reads TGTGCCAGCACCCACCCCCGGGAGGGGGAAGGAGAGACCCAGTACTTC. The encoded protein is CASTHPREGEGETQYF. The whole variable domain, filled in from reference TRBV25-1 and TRBJ2-5, reads EADIYQTPRYLVIGTGKKITLECSQTMGHDKMYWYQQDPGMELHLIHYSYGVNSTEKGDLSSESTVSRIRTEHFPLTLESARPSHTSQYLCASTHPREGEGETQYFGPGTRLLVL.

The rearrangement uses TRBV11-2 and TRBJ2-1; tentatively, D is TRBD2 (6 bases). Germline V lookup: CDR1 SGHAT, CDR2 FQNNGV. The CDR3 has 15 amino acids. V was shortened by 5 bases and J by 1 base, with 12 bases between the two germline ends. The CDR3: CASSLTSTSYNEQFF. Here the CDR3 DNA reads TGTGCCAGCAGCCTGACTAGTACATCCTACAATGAGCAGTTCTTC. Full variable domain (missing parts from reference TRBV11-2 and TRBJ2-1): EAGVAQSPRYKIIEKRQSVAFWCNPISGHATLYWYQQILGQGPKLLIQFQNNGVVDDSQLPKDRFSAERLKGVDSTLKIQPAKLEDSAVYLCASSLTSTSYNEQFFGPGTRLTVL.

The V and J genes are TRBV27 and TRBJ2-1; D call uncertain. The germline V gene encodes CDR1 MNHEY and CDR2 SMNVEV (reference sequence). This CDR3 has 13 residues. Between the trimmed V and J ends, which lost 3 bases and 7 bases, there was a span of 10 bases. The CDR3 nucleotides are TGTGCCAGCAGTTTGGGGTCTGCAAATGAGCAGTTCTTC. As protein: CASSLGSANEQFF.

The chain employs TRBV28 and TRBJ2-7, with TRBD2 identical over 7 bases. This CDR3 spans 15 amino acids. V trimming: 3 bases; J trimming: 4 bases; junction bases outside the gene matches: 9. Per the germline V gene, CDR1 is MDHEN and CDR2 is SYDVKM. CDR3 region: CASSFSLAANYEQYF. The CDR3 nucleotides are TGTGCCAGCAGTTTTAGCCTAGCGGCGAATTACGAGCAGTACTTC.

The chain has TRBV6-5 and TRBJ2-7, with TRBD1 identical over 10 bases. The V segment lost 6 bases and the J segment 3 bases; nucleotides outside the gene matches: 5. The germline gives CDR1 MNHEY, CDR2 SVGAGI. The CDR3 runs 14 residues. The CDR3 bases are TGTGCCAGCAGGCCGGGACAGGGGCTCTACGAGCAGTACTTC. It specifies CASRPGQGLYEQYF.

The rearrangement uses TRBV9 and TRBJ1-5; 9 bases are shared with TRBD1. J was trimmed by 3 bases and V by 2 bases; bases with no gene match: 6. The CDR3 spans 16 residues. CDR1 and CDR2 (germline): SGDLS, YYNGEE. The CDR3 nucleotides are TGTGCCAGCAGCGTCGGCGGGACAGGGCTCAATCAGCCCCAGCATTTT. Translated: CASSVGGTGLNQPQHF.

This clone was observed a single time. V usage is TRBV30 and J usage is TRBJ1-5; the D is unclear. V lost 1 base and J lost 8, with 24 bases in between. This CDR3 is built from 17 residues. Germline V gives CDR1 GTSNPN, CDR2 SVGIG (reference sequence). In DNA, the CDR3 is TGTGCCTGGAGTGATCCCATTCTCGGTTGGGGAAAAAAGCCCCAGCATTTT. It yields the protein CAWSDPILGWGKKPQHF.

On this clone itself: Other DNA sequences from this sample encode an identical CDR3 as well. This chain joins TRBV9 and TRBJ1-2; D gene ambiguous. Per germline, CDR1 SGDLS and CDR2 YYNGEE. The germline V and J ends were trimmed by 1 base and 2 bases, with 9 bases remaining between them. The CDR3 has 14 residues. As DNA, the CDR3 is TGTGCCAGCAGCGTATCGACGGAAAACTATGGCTACACCTTC. Translation gives CASSVSTENYGYTF.

As concerns this clone: Other DNA variants within this sample encode the same CDR3. The rearrangement links TRBV9 to TRBJ1-2, with D uncertain. Trimming cost V 0 bases and J 3 bases, with 3 bases left between them. Per germline, CDR1 SGDLS and CDR2 YYNGEE. The CDR3 runs 12 residues. The CDR3 loop reads CASSVGDYGYTF. DNA of the CDR3: TGTGCCAGCAGCGTAGGTGACTATGGCTACACCTTC.

The chain couples TRBV5-5 to TRBJ2-7; tentatively, D is TRBD1 or TRBD2 (5 bases each). V dropped 2 bases and J dropped 4 bases, with 13 bases sitting between them. This CDR3 spans 14 amino acids. The germline CDR1 and CDR2 sequences are SGHKS and YYEKEE (reference sequence). The CDR3 DNA sequence: TGTGCCAGCAGCTTTGGGGGTACCGCTTACGAGCAGTACTTC. Encoded protein: CASSFGGTAYEQYF.

On this clone: The same CDR3 can be traced to other DNA sequences in this sample. The chain is built from TRBV29-1 and TRBJ2-1; the D is unclear. The CDR3 contains 11 residues. CDR1 is SQVTM, CDR2 ANQGSEA, per germline. The V gene lost 4 bases and the J gene lost 0 bases, with 1 base spanning the gap. In nucleotides, the CDR3 is TGCAGCGTTGTCTCCTACAATGAGCAGTTCTTC. It is translated as CSVVSYNEQFF.

Points on this clone: This same CDR3 is encoded by further DNA sequences in the sample. The chain combines TRBV18 with TRBJ1-1, with D possibly matching TRBD1 (5 bases). The CDR3 sequence is 14 residues long. Germline V gene data show CDR1 as KGHSH and CDR2 as LQKENI. Trimming took off 6 bases at V and 0 bases at J, with 11 bases between the two ends. The DNA of the CDR3 is TGTGCCAGCTCGCCCACAGGAGTGAACACTGAAGCTTTCTTT. Protein product: CASSPTGVNTEAFF.